The present T cell receptor beta chain was sequenced within a study of blood T cell repertoires in COVID-19. Study overall: From the United States, Italy and Spain came samples of acute and convalescent COVID-19. In each case, the material was cDNA or gDNA derived from T cells, B-cell-depleted T cells, or PBMCs.

In the original processing: Estimates of nucleated cell counts were drawn from the amplification of reference gene primers. Assay used: immunoSEQ multiplex PCR; TCRdb lists only in-frame clones, some missing. Clone size and V and J calls were adopted from that table, with D and trimming inferred from the DNA. Of roughly 120,000 clones in the sample, about 86% were seen once. V lost 5 bases to trimming and J lost 0 bases, with 8 bases between them. In germline, CDR1 is SGHTA, CDR2 FQGNSA. The CDR3 loop spans 15 amino acids. The sequence was collected from a woman between 45 and 60 years old with active or convalescent COVID-19. Sequenced sample: peripheral blood. The V call is TRBV7-2, the J call TRBJ1-6; no firm D call. The CDR3 region is CASSTVHSYNSPLHF. Here the CDR3 DNA reads TGTGCCAGCAGCACGGTCCACTCCTATAATTCACCCCTCCACTTT.